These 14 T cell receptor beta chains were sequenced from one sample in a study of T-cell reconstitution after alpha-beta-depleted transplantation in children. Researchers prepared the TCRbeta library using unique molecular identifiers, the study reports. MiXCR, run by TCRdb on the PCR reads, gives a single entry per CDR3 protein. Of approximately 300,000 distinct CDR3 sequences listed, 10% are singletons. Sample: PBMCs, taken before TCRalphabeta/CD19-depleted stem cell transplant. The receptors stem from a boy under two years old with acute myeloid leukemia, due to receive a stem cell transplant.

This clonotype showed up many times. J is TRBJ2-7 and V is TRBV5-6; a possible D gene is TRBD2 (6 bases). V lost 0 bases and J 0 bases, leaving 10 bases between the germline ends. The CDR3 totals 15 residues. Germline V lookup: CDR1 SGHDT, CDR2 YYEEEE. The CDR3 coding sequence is TGTGCCAGCAGCTTGGTGGGGGGAGCCTCCTACGAGCAGTACTTC. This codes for CASSLVGGASYEQYF.

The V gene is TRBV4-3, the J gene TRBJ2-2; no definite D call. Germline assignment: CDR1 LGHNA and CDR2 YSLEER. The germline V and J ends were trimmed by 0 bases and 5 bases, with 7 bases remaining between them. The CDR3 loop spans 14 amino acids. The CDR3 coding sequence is TGCGCCAGCAGCCAAGATAGGATGACCGGGGAGCTGTTTTTT. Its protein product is CASSQDRMTGELFF.

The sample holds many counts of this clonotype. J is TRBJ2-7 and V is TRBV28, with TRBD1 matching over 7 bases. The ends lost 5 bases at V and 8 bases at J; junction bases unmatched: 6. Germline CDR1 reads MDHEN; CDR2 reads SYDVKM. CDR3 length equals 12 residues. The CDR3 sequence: CASSTMTGQQYF. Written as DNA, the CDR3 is TGTGCCAGCAGTACCATGACAGGGCAGCAGTACTTC. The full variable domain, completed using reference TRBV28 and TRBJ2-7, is DVKVTQSSRYLVKRTGEKVFLECVQDMDHENMFWYRQDPGLGLRLIYFSYDVKMKEKGDIPEGYSVSREKKERFSLILESASTNQTSMYLCASSTMTGQQYFGPGTRLTVT.

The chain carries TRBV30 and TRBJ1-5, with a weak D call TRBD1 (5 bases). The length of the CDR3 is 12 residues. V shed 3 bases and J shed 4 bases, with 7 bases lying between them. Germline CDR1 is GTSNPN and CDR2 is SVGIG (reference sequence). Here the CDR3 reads CAWSGGNQPQHF. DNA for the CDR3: TGTGCCTGGAGCGGGGGGAATCAGCCCCAGCATTTT.

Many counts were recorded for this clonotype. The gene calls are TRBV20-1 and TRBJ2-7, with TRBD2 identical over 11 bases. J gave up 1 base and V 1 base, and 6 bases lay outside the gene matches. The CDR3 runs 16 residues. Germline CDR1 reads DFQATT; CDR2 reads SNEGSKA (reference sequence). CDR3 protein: CSARAPLAGGSYEQYF. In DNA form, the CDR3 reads TGCAGTGCTAGAGCCCCCCTAGCGGGGGGATCCTACGAGCAGTACTTC.

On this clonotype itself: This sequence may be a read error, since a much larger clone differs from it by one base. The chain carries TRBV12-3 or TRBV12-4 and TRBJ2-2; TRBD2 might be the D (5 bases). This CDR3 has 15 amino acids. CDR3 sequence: CASSWAVWETGELYF. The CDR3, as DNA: TGTGCCAGCAGTTGGGCCGTGTGGGAGACCGGGGAGCTGTATTTT.

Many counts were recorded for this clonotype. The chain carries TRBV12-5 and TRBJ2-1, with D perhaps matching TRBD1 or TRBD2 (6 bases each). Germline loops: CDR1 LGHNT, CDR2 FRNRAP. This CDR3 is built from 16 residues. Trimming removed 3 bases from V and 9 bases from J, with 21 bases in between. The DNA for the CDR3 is TGTGCTAGTGGTTTTCGGAAGACAGGAATGGGGGGTGAGCAGTTCTTC. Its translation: CASGFRKTGMGGEQFF.

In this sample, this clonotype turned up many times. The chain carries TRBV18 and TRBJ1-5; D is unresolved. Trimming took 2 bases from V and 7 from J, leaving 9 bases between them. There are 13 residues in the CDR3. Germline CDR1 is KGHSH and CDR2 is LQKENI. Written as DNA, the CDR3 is TGTGCCAGCTCACCAGAGCGGGGACAGCCCCAGCATTTT. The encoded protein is CASSPERGQPQHF.

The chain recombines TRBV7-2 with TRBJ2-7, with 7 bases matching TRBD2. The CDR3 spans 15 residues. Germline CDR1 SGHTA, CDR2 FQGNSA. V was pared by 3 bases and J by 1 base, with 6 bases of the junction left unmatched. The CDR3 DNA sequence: TGTGCCAGCAGCTTCACTAGCGTAGGATCCTACGAGCAGTACTTC. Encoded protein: CASSFTSVGSYEQYF.

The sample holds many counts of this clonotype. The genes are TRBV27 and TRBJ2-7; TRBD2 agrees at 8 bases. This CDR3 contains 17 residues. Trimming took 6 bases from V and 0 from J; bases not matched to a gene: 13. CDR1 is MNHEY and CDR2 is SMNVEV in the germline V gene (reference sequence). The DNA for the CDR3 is TGTGCCAGCAGCTTTAGCGGGAATCGTGGTAGCTCCTACGAGCAGTACTTC. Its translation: CASSFSGNRGSSYEQYF.

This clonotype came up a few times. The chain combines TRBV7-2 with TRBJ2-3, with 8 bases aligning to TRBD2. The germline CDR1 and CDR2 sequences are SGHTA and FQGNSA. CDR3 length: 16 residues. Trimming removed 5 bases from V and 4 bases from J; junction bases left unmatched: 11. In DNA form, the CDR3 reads TGTGCCAGCAGCCCCAGCCGGCTAGCGGGCCCAGATACGCAGTATTTT. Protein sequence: CASSPSRLAGPDTQYF.

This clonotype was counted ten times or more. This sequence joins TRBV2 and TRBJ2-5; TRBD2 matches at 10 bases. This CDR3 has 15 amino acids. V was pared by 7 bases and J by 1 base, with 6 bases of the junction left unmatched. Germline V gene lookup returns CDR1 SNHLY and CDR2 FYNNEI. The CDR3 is CASIGTSALQETQYF. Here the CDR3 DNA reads TGTGCCAGCATAGGGACTAGCGCACTCCAAGAGACCCAGTACTTC. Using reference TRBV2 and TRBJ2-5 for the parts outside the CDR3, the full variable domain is EPEVTQTPSHQVTQMGQEVILRCVPISNHLYFYWYRQILGQKVEFLVSFYNNEISEKSEIFDDQFSVERPDGSNFTLKIRSTKLEDSAMYFCASIGTSALQETQYFGPGTRLLVL.

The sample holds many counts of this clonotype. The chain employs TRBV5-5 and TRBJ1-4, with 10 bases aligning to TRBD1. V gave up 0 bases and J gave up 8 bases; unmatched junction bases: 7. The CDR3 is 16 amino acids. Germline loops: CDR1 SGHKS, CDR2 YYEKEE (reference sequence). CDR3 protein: CASSLARQGANEKLFF. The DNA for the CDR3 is TGTGCCAGCAGCTTGGCCAGACAGGGGGCGAACGAAAAACTGTTTTTT.

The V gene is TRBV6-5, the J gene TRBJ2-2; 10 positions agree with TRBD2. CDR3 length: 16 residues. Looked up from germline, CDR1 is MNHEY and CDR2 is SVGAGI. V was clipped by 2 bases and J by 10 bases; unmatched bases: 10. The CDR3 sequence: CASSYRGLAVAAELFF. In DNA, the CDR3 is TGTGCCAGCAGTTACCGAGGACTAGCGGTTGCCGCGGAGCTGTTTTTT.